This T cell receptor beta chain was recorded in a study of cytomegalovirus exposure and HLA in healthy donors. Germline V gene sequence: CDR1 LNHDA, CDR2 SQIVND (reference sequence). The CDR3 runs to 15 residues. Trimming cost V 6 bases and J 1 base; bases outside gene matches: 6. PCR involved 60 Vbeta and 13 Jbeta primers. Libraries were prepared by immunoSEQ multiplex PCR; TCRdb keeps only in-frame clonotypes and omits some of them. The table records 120,000 to 150,000 clones, roughly 80% of them present only once. Study findings and constraints: According to the study, roughly 160 TCR beta chains were cytomegalovirus-associated. Reports described diagnosis of cytomegalovirus status by the classifier as highly specific and sensitive.

As concerns this clone: What it binds is not known.

The sequenced material came from PBMCs. The TCR sequence derives from a woman between 40 and 55 years old in good health and CMV-seropositive. This chain uses TRBV19 with TRBJ1-5, with 7 bases that match TRBD1. The CDR3 spells CASRQGTGSNQPQHF. Here the CDR3 DNA reads TGTGCCAGTAGACAGGGGACGGGAAGCAATCAGCCCCAGCATTTT.